This T cell receptor beta chain was found in a study of cytomegalovirus exposure and HLA in healthy donors. Study conclusions and caveats: The study reported that TCR beta sequences accurately predicted HLA-A and HLA-B alleles in most subjects. The likely origin of a cluster of highly shared sequence variants was a sequencing artifact. A later analysis found common viral pathogens apparently linked to several of the most significant clusters.

Trimming pared 3 bases from V and 3 bases from J, leaving 9 bases between. In germline, CDR1 is MDHEN, CDR2 SYDVKM. The CDR3 sequence is 14 residues long. The PCR was carried out with 60 Vbeta primers and 13 Jbeta primers. Here immunoSEQ multiplex PCR was the method, and the copy in TCRdb shows in-frame clones only, minus some. In the table there are about 110,000 clones, 73% of which are singletons. Regarding this clone: The antigen is unknown.

The chain is built from TRBV28 and TRBJ1-3; D gene ambiguous. The sample consisted of PBMCs. The source is a man aged 35 to 55 in good health and CMV-seronegative. The CDR3 DNA is TGTGCCAGCAGTTTCGGTCGAGTTGGAAACACCATATATTTT. Its protein product is CASSFGRVGNTIYF.